A single sample gave rise to the 3 T cell receptor beta chains below, sequenced in a study of patients and donors after allogeneic stem cell transplantation. TCRdb processed the RT-PCR reads anew with MiXCR; each CDR3 protein has one entry. The table shows about a million distinct CDR3 sequences, with 18% occurring only once. The sequenced material came from blood, either unsorted or a sorted T cell fraction (not recorded which). These receptors all stem from a human donor who was either an allogeneic HSCT recipient or a stem cell or donor lymphocyte infusion donor (not recorded which). It is not recorded whose cells these are; they may come from a transplant donor.

This clonotype was seen a handful of times. Here the CDR3 DNA reads TGTGCCAGCAGCGTTCCGGCTCCGGGGAAGGATGAAAAACTGTTTTTT. This translates into CASSVPAPGKDEKLFF. The J gene is TRBJ1-4, the V gene TRBV6-2 or TRBV6-3; D gene ambiguous. Between the trimmed V and J ends, which lost 6 bases and 6 bases, there was a span of 20 bases. The CDR3 extends over 16 amino acids. The germline gives CDR1 MNHEY, CDR2 SVGEGT.

This clonotype has a handful of counts. The V gene is TRBV6-1, the J gene TRBJ2-3, with D tentatively TRBD1 or TRBD2 (5 bases each). Trimming stripped 7 bases from V and 2 bases from J, with 16 bases between. Per the germline V gene, CDR1 is MNHNS and CDR2 is SASEGT. The CDR3 is 15 residues long. Here the CDR3 reads CASTENRDHTDTQYF. The CDR3 nucleotides read TGTGCCAGCACCGAAAACCGGGACCACACAGATACGCAGTATTTT.

The CDR3 DNA reads TGTGCCATCGGTCTCGGAGGGAAGTCCTACGAGCAGTACTTC. This gives the protein CAIGLGGKSYEQYF. This chain connects TRBV10-3 to TRBJ2-7, with D maybe TRBD2 (6 bases). Germline V gene lookup returns CDR1 ENHRY and CDR2 SYGVKD. The V and J ends lost 8 bases and 1 base respectively, with 15 bases between them. This CDR3 has 14 amino acids.